This TCR beta chain derives from a study of PD-1 blockade in classical Hodgkin lymphoma. General study results and limits: It was reported that newly diagnosed patients had less baseline TCR diversity than healthy donors.

V was cut by 3 bases and J by 0 bases, with 14 bases left in between. CDR1 and CDR2 from the germline V gene are MNHEY and SMNVEV (reference sequence). The CDR3 extends over 16 amino acids. Assay: immunoSEQ multiplex PCR; the TCRdb copy retains only in-frame clones and omits some. Seen here are tens of thousands of clones, 90% to 95% observed once, and the top ten hold around 8.5%. Every single patient, without exception, relapsed after autologous stem cell transplantation, and brentuximab vedotin exposure varied. Patients' outcomes at their best amounted to complete response, partial response or progressive disease. As for this clone: Antigen specificity is unknown.

The sample here was peripheral blood mononuclear cells (PBMCs), taken at baseline. This receptor was taken from a human donor with classical Hodgkin lymphoma. This chain uses TRBV27 with TRBJ1-1; D might be TRBD1 (5 bases). CDR3 coding DNA: TGTGCCAGCAGTTTCCTGGGCAGGGACTTGAACACTGAAGCTTTCTTT. It codes for CASSFLGRDLNTEAFF.